The T cell receptor beta chain under discussion was sequenced for a study of regulatory T cells in long-lasting Graves disease. Building of the TCR beta libraries involved iRepertoire HTBI primers and Arm-PCR of CDR3 regions. TCRdb independently ran MiXCR on the multiplex PCR reads; one entry per CDR3 protein. Here the sample spans fewer than 500,000 distinct CDR3 sequences, roughly 16% being singletons. Overall study findings and caveats: New patients shared 800 to 1,000 public clonotypes, fewer than the 2,741 shared by persistent patients. Persistent disease exhibited a predilection for TRBV28, TRBJ1-2 and TRBJ2-5.

The CDR3 contains 14 residues. CDR1 and CDR2 from the germline V gene are DFQATT and SNEGSKA (reference sequence). Trimming stripped 2 bases from V and 3 bases from J, with 8 bases between. A note on this clonotype: Its antigen is unidentified.

Time point specified: newly diagnosed GD, antithyroid drugs for less than 3 months. RNA isolated from PBMCs was used to make the TCR library. The guidelines of the American Thyroid Association were the basis for diagnosing Graves' disease. This same sample was also taken into another study, of T cells in Graves' hyperthyroidism and ophthalmopathy. That study adds: Researchers ran a first-round RT-PCR on the TCR CDR3 using the HTBI primer set.

The input for sequencing was peripheral blood mononuclear cells (PBMCs), taken at new diagnosis, from a patient treated with antithyroid drugs. V is TRBV20-1 and J is TRBJ2-6; no definite D call. The sequence came from a man aged 35-49 years with Graves disease. In DNA form, the CDR3 reads TGCAGTGCTAGATCCGGAAATGGGGCCAACGTCCTGACTTTC. The encoded protein is CSARSGNGANVLTF.